Shown below are 11 T cell receptor beta chains from a single sample sequenced in a study of lymphopenia after photon versus proton radiotherapy. Data came from immunoSEQ multiplex PCR; TCRdb stores just in-frame clones and leaves some out. This table holds about 70,000 clones, around 90% found once. This specimen consisted of peripheral blood, obtained from a patient treated with photon-based radiotherapy. These receptors came from a woman aged 40 to 49 with cholangiocarcinoma.

In DNA form, the CDR3 reads TGCAGCGTTGAAGATACCGCAGGGTCTAATTCACCCCTCCACTTT. It is translated as CSVEDTAGSNSPLHF. The chain has TRBV29-1 and TRBJ1-6, with TRBD1 as a possible D gene (5 bases). Germline CDR1 SQVTM, CDR2 ANQGSEA. The CDR3 covers 15 residues. The V end was cut by 0 bases, the J end by 6 bases, with 12 bases between.

This chain uses TRBV11-2 with TRBJ2-7; D remains ambiguous. This CDR3 has 14 residues. The V gene's germline CDR1 is SGHAT and CDR2 FQNNGV. Between the trimmed V and J ends, which lost 1 base and 3 bases, there was a span of 10 bases. The CDR3 DNA reads TGTGCCAGCAGCTTAGGTGATAGCAGCTACGAGCAGTACTTC. It yields the protein CASSLGDSSYEQYF.

The chain joins TRBV6-5 to TRBJ2-3; TRBD1 aligns across 7 bases. After removal of 2 bases from V and 4 bases from J, the junction contained 3 bases not matched to a gene. The CDR3 has 14 amino acids. The V gene's germline CDR1 is MNHEY and CDR2 SVGAGI. This chain's CDR3 is CASSYGQGADTQYF. CDR3 nucleotides: TGTGCCAGCAGTTACGGGCAGGGGGCAGATACGCAGTATTTT.

The chain joins TRBV27 to TRBJ2-7; TRBD2 aligns across 8 bases. This CDR3 contains 16 residues. The V gene end was trimmed by 4 bases and the J gene end by 1 base; junction bases not matched to a gene: 9. Germline CDR1 MNHEY, CDR2 SMNVEV (reference sequence). The CDR3 sequence: CASSWTRLAGSYEQYF. The CDR3 DNA reads TGTGCCAGCAGTTGGACCCGGCTAGCGGGTTCCTACGAGCAGTACTTC.

There are a few counts of this clone. CDR3 sequence (DNA): TGTGCCAGCAGTGAACGGACAGCTAATCAGCCCCAGCATTTT. Translating gives CASSERTANQPQHF. The chain has TRBV2 and TRBJ1-5, with D perhaps TRBD1 (6 bases). Between the trimmed V and J ends, which lost 2 bases and 4 bases, there was a span of 9 bases. Germline V CDR1 and CDR2: SNHLY, FYNNEI. The CDR3 runs to 14 residues.

The chain links TRBV10-3 to TRBJ2-1, with D unresolved. From germline, CDR1 is ENHRY and CDR2 SYGVKD. This CDR3 region has 11 residues. V dropped 5 bases and J dropped 7 bases, with 6 bases sitting between them. The CDR3 DNA follows: TGTGCCATCAGTTATAGAAATGAGCAGTTCTTC. Encoded protein: CAISYRNEQFF.

V and J are TRBV27 and TRBJ2-2, with 10 bases fitting TRBD1. Germline V lookup: CDR1 MNHEY, CDR2 SMNVEV (reference sequence). CDR3 size: 16 residues. V was clipped by 6 bases and J by 5 bases; unmatched bases: 9. CDR3 sequence: CASRQRQGATTGELFF. The CDR3 DNA reads TGTGCCAGCAGACAAAGACAGGGGGCGACGACCGGGGAGCTGTTTTTT.

Only one count was recorded for this clone. This sequence joins TRBV5-1 and TRBJ1-1; the D is unclear. The germline CDR1 and CDR2 sequences are SGHRS and YFSETQ. The CDR3 runs 15 residues. V was clipped by 0 bases and J by 1 base, with 10 bases between them. This CDR3 is CASSLEQFPNTEAFF. CDR3 nucleotides: TGCGCCAGCAGCTTGGAACAGTTCCCGAACACTGAAGCTTTCTTT. The full variable domain, in which reference TRBV5-1 and TRBJ1-1 provide the parts outside the CDR3, is KAGVTQTPRYLIKTRGQQVTLSCSPISGHRSVSWYQQTPGQGLQFLFEYFSETQRNKGNFPGRFSGRQFSNSRSEMNVSTLELGDSALYLCASSLEQFPNTEAFFGQGTRLTVV.

The J gene is TRBJ2-7, the V gene TRBV5-1, with 11 bases fitting TRBD1. In germline, CDR1 is SGHRS, CDR2 YFSETQ. The CDR3 has 16 residues. Trimming cost V 4 bases and J 6 bases; bases outside gene matches: 12. The CDR3 bases are TGCGCCAGCAGCCCAGCCCCGGGACAGGGGGGTAGCGAGCAGTACTTC. It is translated as CASSPAPGQGGSEQYF.

The chain joins TRBV29-1 to TRBJ1-2, with D possibly matching TRBD1 (5 bases). CDR3 size: 12 residues. Trimming took off 2 bases at V and 4 bases at J, with 8 bases between the two ends. The V gene's germline CDR1 is SQVTM and CDR2 ANQGSEA. The DNA of the CDR3 is TGCAGCGTTGAAAAGGGGACCTATGGCTACACCTTC. It specifies CSVEKGTYGYTF. The full variable domain, rest sourced from reference TRBV29-1 and TRBJ1-2, is SAVISQKPSRDICQRGTSLTIQCQVDSQVTMMFWYRQQPGQSLTLIATANQGSEATYESGFVIDKFPISRPNLTFSTLTVSNMSPEDSSIYLCSVEKGTYGYTFGSGTRLTVV.

About this clone itself: At one of its ends the junction is not consistent with the germline gene, which may arise from a read error. V gene TRBV7-7 combines with J gene TRBJ2-2; weak D call: TRBD2 (5 bases). Per germline, CDR1 SSHAT and CDR2 FNYEAQ (reference sequence). This CDR3 has 15 residues. The CDR3 loop is CASSLEAVNTGELFF. CDR3 nucleotide sequence: TGTGCTAGCAGCTTAGAAGCGGTTAACACCGGGGAGCTGTTTTTT.